This TCR beta chain was recorded in a study of shared clonotypes between healthy human individuals. General study results and limits: Across four donors, naive CD4 shared 5% to 6%, naive CD8 over 3%, memory CD4 roughly 2.1%, memory CD8 0.35% to 0.5%.

Free of recent acute infections or vaccinations, the donors were healthy HIV-negative adults. As regards this clone: The target antigen is unknown.

Sequenced by immunoSEQ multiplex PCR; TCRdb stores in-frame clones only, minus some. The sample gives 2,500,000 or so clones, 85% to 95% of which show up once; around 0.15% is in the top ten. The sequence was obtained from a man younger than 35 in good health. Sequencing was performed on naive CD4+ T cells sorted from blood. Subset here: CD45RA+ positively selected.

The CDR3 DNA is TGTGCCAGCAGCCCGGGGCCCTACTCCTACAATGAGCAGTTCTTC. This encodes CASSPGPYSYNEQFF. The chain uses TRBV7-9 and TRBJ2-1; possibly TRBD1 or TRBD2 for D (5 bases each). V was shortened by 5 bases and J by 0 bases, with 11 bases between the two germline ends. This CDR3 region has 15 residues. Per germline, CDR1 SEHNR and CDR2 FQNEAQ (reference sequence).